The rows below give T cell receptor beta chains drawn from one sample of a study of T cell responses to AZD1222 COVID-19 vaccine. Only in-frame clones appear in the TCRdb table, and some are missing; sequencing was by immunoSEQ multiplex PCR. The sample contains 99,000 or so clones, more than 75% of which appear only once. The sample in question was peripheral blood, obtained on day 0 of AZD1222 vaccination. These receptor sequences come from an adult in good health. Both conserved end residues are part of each CDR3. A D gene is named only where the DNA matches it firmly. Only some rows state a clone size, as once, few, many or a class for expanded clones.

D | J | V | size | DNA | CDR3
- | TRBJ1-3 | TRBV10-3 | - | TGTGCCATCAGTGGGGGGACCACCTCTGGAAACACCATATATTTT | CAISGGTTSGNTIYF
TRBD1 | TRBJ1-5 | TRBV10-3 | - | TGTGCCATCAGTGAGGGGACAGGGCCAGAGTGGCCCCAGCATTTT | CAISEGTGPEWPQHF
- | TRBJ2-3 | TRBV18 | - | TGTGCCAGCTCACCACCGCCAGGGGGCGATCTTCGGTCTAGCGGGTTTAACACAGATACGCAGTATTTT | CASSPPPGGDLRSSGFNTDTQYF
- | TRBJ2-1 | TRBV19 | once | TGTGCCAGTAGCCCGGTTTCAGGATACAATGAGCAGTTCTTC | CASSPVSGYNEQFF
- | TRBJ2-1 | TRBV3-1/TRBV3-2 | - | TGTGCCAGCAGCCAAGATTTGTGGAATGAGCAGTTCTTC | CASSQDLWNEQFF
- | TRBJ2-7 | TRBV30 | once | TGTGCCTGGACCAGGACGGACTCCTACGAGCAGTACTTC | CAWTRTDSYEQYF
- | TRBJ1-2 | TRBV29-1 | - | TGCAGCGCCAACGGAGGGCCAGGTGGGATCTATGGCTACACCTTC | CSANGGPGGIYGYTF
- | TRBJ1-2 | TRBV5-1 | - | TGCGCCAGCAGCCCCACCGGGTCGAGTAATGGCTACACCTTC | CASSPTGSSNGYTF
TRBD1 | TRBJ1-4 | TRBV27 | - | TGTGCCAGCAGTAGGGGACAGGGGGGTGAAAAACTGTTTTTT | CASSRGQGGEKLFF
TRBD2 | TRBJ2-1 | TRBV29-1 | - | TGCAGCGTTTCTAGCGGTTACAATGAGCAGTTCTTC | CSVSSGYNEQFF
TRBD1 | TRBJ1-1 | TRBV18 | - | TGTGCCAGCTCACGGGGACAGGATGAAGCTTTCTTT | CASSRGQDEAFF
- | TRBJ2-7 | TRBV9 | - | TGTGCCAGCAGCGTAGATCCTAAGTCCTACGAGCAGTACTTC | CASSVDPKSYEQYF
- | TRBJ1-2 | TRBV24-1 | - | TGTGCCACCAGTGATTTGAGGGCTAACTATGGCTACACCTTC | CATSDLRANYGYTF
- | TRBJ2-5 | TRBV11-3 | - | TGTGCCAGCAGCCCCGGGGTCCAAGAGACCCAGTACTTC | CASSPGVQETQYF
TRBD2 | TRBJ2-7 | TRBV6-6 | - | TGTGCCAGCAGCCGGGGGGGTTACGAGCAGTACTTC | CASSRGGYEQYF
TRBD1 | TRBJ2-7 | TRBV5-1 | - | TGCGCCAGCAGCCTGGGACAGGGCGGGGACGAGCAGTACTTC | CASSLGQGGDEQYF
- | TRBJ2-7 | TRBV7-9 | few | TGTGCCAGCAGCCCAGGCGGGGAAATCTACGAGCAGTACTTC | CASSPGGEIYEQYF
TRBD1 | TRBJ1-2 | TRBV30 | - | TGTGCCTGGAACCGGGGACAGGGGGCTGGGAACTATGGCTACACCTTC | CAWNRGQGAGNYGYTF
TRBD1 | TRBJ1-2 | TRBV5-1 | - | TGCGCCAGCAGCTCGGACAGGGCAAGTGGCTACACCTTC | CASSSDRASGYTF
- | TRBJ2-1 | TRBV19 | few | TGTGCCAGTAGTATCCTCCTAGGCAATGAGCAGTTCTTC | CASSILLGNEQFF
- | TRBJ2-5 | TRBV6-5 | - | TGTGCCAGCAGTTACAGCAGGGTCGGGGAGACCCAGTACTTC | CASSYSRVGETQYF
- | TRBJ2-5 | TRBV7-9 | - | TGTGCCAGCATGACCGCAGGGAGGGAGACCCAGTACTTC | CASMTAGRETQYF
TRBD1 | TRBJ2-7 | TRBV10-3 | - | TGTGCCATCAGCCTCGGACAGGGCCGGCACCTGGACGAGCAGTACTTC | CAISLGQGRHLDEQYF
- | TRBJ1-2 | TRBV10-3 | - | TGTGCCATCAGTGGGGTGGGGGATGGCTACACCTTC | CAISGVGDGYTF
TRBD2 | TRBJ2-3 | TRBV6-2/TRBV6-3 | - | TGTGCCAGCAGTTACTGGCGGGAGGTTCGGAAAGATACGCAGTATTTT | CASSYWREVRKDTQYF
TRBD1 | TRBJ2-7 | TRBV5-1 | - | TGCGCCAGCAGCTGGGACAGGGGGTCTGACGAGCAGTACTTC | CASSWDRGSDEQYF
- | TRBJ1-4 | TRBV5-6 | - | TGTGCCAGCAGCTTTATCCAGGATAATGAAAAACTGTTTTTT | CASSFIQDNEKLFF
- | TRBJ2-3 | TRBV6-2/TRBV6-3 | - | TGTGCCAGCAGTTTTGGAGATACGCAGTATTTT | CASSFGDTQYF
- | TRBJ2-1 | TRBV20-1 | - | TGCAGTGCTCAGCGCGGCAATGAGCAGTTCTTC | CSAQRGNEQFF
- | TRBJ1-3 | TRBV7-2 | - | TGTGCCAGCAGCTCCAGTCGCTCTGGAAACACCATATATTTT | CASSSSRSGNTIYF
TRBD2 | TRBJ2-5 | TRBV15 | - | TGTGCCACCAGCGGCCAATGGGCGGGAGGAAAAGAGACCCAGTACTTC | CATSGQWAGGKETQYF
- | TRBJ2-2 | TRBV9 | - | TGTGCCAGCAGCGTAGACGATGGCGGGAGGGAGCTGTTTTTT | CASSVDDGGRELFF
- | TRBJ2-3 | TRBV28 | - | TGTGCCAGCAGTTCCGGGGCGGGGACAGATACGCAGTATTTT | CASSSGAGTDTQYF
- | TRBJ1-1 | TRBV29-1 | - | TGCAGCGTTCGTGGGGTTGCACACGCTGAAGCTTTCTTT | CSVRGVAHAEAFF
- | TRBJ2-5 | TRBV20-1 | - | TGCAGTGCTGCGACAGAGACCCAGTACTTC | CSAATETQYF
- | TRBJ1-2 | TRBV7-9 | - | TGTGCCAGCAGCTTACTTGTCTCCCGAGGGAAGGGCTACACCTTC | CASSLLVSRGKGYTF
- | TRBJ1-5 | TRBV7-6 | - | TGTGCCAGCAGCTCCCCCGTAGCCGACAGTTACAATCAGCCCCAGCATTTT | CASSSPVADSYNQPQHF
TRBD2 | TRBJ2-2 | TRBV10-3 | few | TGTGCCATCAGTGGGACTAGGTGGGGCGGGGAGCTGTTTTTT | CAISGTRWGGELFF
- | TRBJ2-1 | TRBV6-2/TRBV6-3 | - | TGTGCCAGCAGTTACCTGGACATCGGCTACAATGAGCAGTTCTTC | CASSYLDIGYNEQFF
- | TRBJ2-2 | TRBV24-1 | - | TGTGCCACCAGTCAGCCCACGGGGTCCGGGGAGCTGTTTTTT | CATSQPTGSGELFF
- | TRBJ1-4 | TRBV28 | - | TGTGCCAGCAGTGGCTCGGACAGTTCCAAGCGGCTGTTTTTT | CASSGSDSSKRLFF
TRBD1 | TRBJ1-5 | TRBV28 | - | TGTGCCAGCAGCCAAAGGACAGGGGTGAATCAGCCCCAGCATTTT | CASSQRTGVNQPQHF